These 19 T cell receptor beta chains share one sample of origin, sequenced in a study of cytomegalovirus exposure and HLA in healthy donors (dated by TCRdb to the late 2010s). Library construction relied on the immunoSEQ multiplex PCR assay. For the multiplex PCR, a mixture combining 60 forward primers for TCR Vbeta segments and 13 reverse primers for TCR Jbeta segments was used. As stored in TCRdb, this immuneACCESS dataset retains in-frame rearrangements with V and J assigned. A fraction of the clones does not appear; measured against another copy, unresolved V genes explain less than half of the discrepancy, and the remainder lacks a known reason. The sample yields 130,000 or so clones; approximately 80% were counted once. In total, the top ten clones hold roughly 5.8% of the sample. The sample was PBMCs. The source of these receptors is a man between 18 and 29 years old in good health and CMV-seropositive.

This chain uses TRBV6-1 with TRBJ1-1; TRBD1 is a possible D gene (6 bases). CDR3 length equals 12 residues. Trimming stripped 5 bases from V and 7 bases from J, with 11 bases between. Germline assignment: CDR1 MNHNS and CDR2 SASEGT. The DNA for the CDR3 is TGTGCCAGCAGTTGGACAGCGAGTGAAGCTTTCTTT. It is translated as CASSWTASEAFF.

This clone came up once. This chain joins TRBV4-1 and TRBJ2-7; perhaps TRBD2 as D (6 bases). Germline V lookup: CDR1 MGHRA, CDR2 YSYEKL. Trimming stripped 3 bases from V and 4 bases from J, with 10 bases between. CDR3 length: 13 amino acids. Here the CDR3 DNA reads TGCGCCAGCAGCCAGCAGGAGGGATACGAGCAGTACTTC. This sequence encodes CASSQQEGYEQYF.

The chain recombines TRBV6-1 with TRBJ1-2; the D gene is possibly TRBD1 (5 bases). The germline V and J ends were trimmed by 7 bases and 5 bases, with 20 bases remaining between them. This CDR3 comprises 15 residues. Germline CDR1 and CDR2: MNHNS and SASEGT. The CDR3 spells CASTEGLPGKYGYTF. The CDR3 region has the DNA TGTGCCAGCACGGAGGGCCTGCCAGGGAAATATGGCTACACCTTC.

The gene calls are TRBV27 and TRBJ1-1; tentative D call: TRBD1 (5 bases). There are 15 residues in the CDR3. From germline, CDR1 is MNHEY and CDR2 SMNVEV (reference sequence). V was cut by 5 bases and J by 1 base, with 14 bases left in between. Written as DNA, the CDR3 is TGTGCCAGCAGTCAGACAGTCTTGGGGAACACTGAAGCTTTCTTT. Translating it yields CASSQTVLGNTEAFF.

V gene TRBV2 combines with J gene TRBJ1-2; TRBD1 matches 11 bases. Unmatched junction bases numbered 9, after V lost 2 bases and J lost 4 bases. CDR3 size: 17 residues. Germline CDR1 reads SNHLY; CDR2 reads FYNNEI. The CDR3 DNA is TGTGCCAGCAGTGAACATCAGGGGACAGGGGGGAGCTATGGCTACACCTTC. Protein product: CASSEHQGTGGSYGYTF.

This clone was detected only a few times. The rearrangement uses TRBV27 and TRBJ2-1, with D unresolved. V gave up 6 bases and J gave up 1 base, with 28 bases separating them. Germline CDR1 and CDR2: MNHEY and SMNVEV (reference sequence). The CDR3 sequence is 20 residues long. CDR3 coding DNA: TGTGCCAGCAGCCGCAAAATGGTATGGAGAACGCAAGATTCCTACAATGAGCAGTTCTTC. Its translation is CASSRKMVWRTQDSYNEQFF.

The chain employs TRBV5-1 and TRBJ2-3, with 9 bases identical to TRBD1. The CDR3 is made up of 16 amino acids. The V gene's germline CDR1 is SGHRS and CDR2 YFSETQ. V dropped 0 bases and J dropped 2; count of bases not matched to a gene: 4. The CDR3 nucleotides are TGCGCCAGCAGCTTGGGGGGGACAGGGTACACAGATACGCAGTATTTT. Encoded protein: CASSLGGTGYTDTQYF.

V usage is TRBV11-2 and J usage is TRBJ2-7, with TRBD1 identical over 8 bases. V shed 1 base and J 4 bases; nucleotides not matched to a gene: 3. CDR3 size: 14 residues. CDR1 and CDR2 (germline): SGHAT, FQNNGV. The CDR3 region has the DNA TGTGCCAGCAGCTTAGGGACAGGGAATTACGAGCAGTACTTC. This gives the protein CASSLGTGNYEQYF.

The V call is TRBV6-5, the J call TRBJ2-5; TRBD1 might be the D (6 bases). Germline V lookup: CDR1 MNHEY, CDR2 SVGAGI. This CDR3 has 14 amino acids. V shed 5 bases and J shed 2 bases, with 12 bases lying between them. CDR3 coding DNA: TGTGCCAGCAGTGGGGACACGGATCAAGAGACCCAGTACTTC. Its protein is CASSGDTDQETQYF.

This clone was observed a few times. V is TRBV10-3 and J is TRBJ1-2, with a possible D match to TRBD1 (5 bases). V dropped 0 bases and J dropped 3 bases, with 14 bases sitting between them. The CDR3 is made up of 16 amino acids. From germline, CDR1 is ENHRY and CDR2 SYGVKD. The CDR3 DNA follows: TGTGCCATCAGTGAGTCTTTGGGGGAGGTGGACTATGGCTACACCTTC. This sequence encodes CAISESLGEVDYGYTF.

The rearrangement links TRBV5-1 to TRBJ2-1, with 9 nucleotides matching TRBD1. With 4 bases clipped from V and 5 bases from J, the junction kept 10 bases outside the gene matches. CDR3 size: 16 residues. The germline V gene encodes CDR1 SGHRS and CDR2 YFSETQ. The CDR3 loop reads CASSTRTGVPHNEQFF. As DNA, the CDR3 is TGCGCCAGCAGCACTAGGACAGGGGTACCTCACAATGAGCAGTTCTTC.

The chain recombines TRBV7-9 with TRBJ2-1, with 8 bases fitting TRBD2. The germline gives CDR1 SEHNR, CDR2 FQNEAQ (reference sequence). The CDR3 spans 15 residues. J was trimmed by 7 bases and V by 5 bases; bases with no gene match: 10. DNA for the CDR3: TGTGCCAGCAGCATAATAGCGGGACTGGGGAATGAGCAGTTCTTC. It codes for CASSIIAGLGNEQFF.

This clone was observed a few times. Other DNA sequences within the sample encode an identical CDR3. CDR3 DNA: TGTGCCAGCAGCTTGGCTAGCGGGGGCCCCTCCTACAATGAGCAGTTCTTC. This translates into CASSLASGGPSYNEQFF. The V and J genes are TRBV11-3 and TRBJ2-1; the match to TRBD2 covers 10 bases. Germline assignment: CDR1 SGHNT and CDR2 YENEEA. Trimming cost V 3 bases and J 0 bases; bases outside gene matches: 5. This CDR3 spans 17 amino acids.

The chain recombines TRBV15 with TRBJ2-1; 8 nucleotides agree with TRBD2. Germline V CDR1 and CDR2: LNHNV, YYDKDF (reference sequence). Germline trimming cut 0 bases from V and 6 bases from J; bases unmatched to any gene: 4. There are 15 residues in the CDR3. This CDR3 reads CATSRDWGLGNEQFF. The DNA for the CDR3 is TGTGCCACCAGCAGAGATTGGGGACTAGGCAATGAGCAGTTCTTC. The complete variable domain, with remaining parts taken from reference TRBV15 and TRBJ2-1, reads DAMVIQNPRYQVTQFGKPVTLSCSQTLNHNVMYWYQQKSSQAPKLLFHYYDKDFNNEADTPDNFQSRRPNTSFCFLDIRSPGLGDTAMYLCATSRDWGLGNEQFFGPGTRLTVL.

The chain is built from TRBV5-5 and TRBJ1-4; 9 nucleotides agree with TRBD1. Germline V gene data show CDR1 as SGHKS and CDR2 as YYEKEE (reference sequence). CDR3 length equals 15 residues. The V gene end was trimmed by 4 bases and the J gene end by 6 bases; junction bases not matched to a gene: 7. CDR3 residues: CASSPRTGADEKLFF. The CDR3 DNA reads TGTGCCAGCAGCCCCCGGACAGGGGCCGATGAAAAACTGTTTTTT.

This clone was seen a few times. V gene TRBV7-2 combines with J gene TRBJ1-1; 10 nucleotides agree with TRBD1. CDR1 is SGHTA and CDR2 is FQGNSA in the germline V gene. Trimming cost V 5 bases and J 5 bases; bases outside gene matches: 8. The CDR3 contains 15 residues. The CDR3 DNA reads TGTGCCAGCAGCACGACAGGGGGCGGATGGACTGAAGCTTTCTTT. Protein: CASSTTGGGWTEAFF. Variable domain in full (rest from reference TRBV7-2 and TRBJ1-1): GAGVSQSPSNKVTEKGKDVELRCDPISGHTALYWYRQSLGQGLEFLIYFQGNSAPDKSGLPSDRFSAERTGGSVSTLTIQRTQQEDSAVYLCASSTTGGGWTEAFFGQGTRLTVV.

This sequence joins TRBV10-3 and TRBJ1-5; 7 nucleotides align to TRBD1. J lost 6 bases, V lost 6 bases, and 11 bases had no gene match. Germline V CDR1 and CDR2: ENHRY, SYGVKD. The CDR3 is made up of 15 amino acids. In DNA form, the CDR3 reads TGTGCCATCAGGAGGGGGCTGGAGGGCAGTCAGCCCCAGCATTTT. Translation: CAIRRGLEGSQPQHF.

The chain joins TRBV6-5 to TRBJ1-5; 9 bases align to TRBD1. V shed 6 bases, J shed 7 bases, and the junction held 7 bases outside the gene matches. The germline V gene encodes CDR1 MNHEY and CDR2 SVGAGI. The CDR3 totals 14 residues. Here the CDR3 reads CASRRRTGDQPQHF. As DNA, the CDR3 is TGTGCCAGCAGACGACGGACAGGGGACCAGCCCCAGCATTTT.

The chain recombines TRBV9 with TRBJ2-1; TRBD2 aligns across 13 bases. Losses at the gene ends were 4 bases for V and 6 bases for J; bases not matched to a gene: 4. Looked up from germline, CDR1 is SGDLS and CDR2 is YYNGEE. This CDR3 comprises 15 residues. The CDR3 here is CASSTTSGRVNEQFF. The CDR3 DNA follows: TGTGCCAGCAGCACCACTAGCGGGAGGGTCAATGAGCAGTTCTTC.